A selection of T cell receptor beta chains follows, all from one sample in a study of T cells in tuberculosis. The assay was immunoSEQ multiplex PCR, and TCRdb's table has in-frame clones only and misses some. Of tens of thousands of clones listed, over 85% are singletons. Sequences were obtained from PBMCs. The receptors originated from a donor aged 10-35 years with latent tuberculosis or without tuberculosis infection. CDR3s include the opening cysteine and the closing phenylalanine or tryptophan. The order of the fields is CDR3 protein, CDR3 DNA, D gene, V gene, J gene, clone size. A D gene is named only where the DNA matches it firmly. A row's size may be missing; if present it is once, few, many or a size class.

CASSEPGTAQETQYF	TGTGCCAGCAGTGAACCGGGGACTGCGCAAGAGACCCAGTACTTC	-	TRBV25-1	TRBJ2-5	-
CASSPSGGARWDEQYF	TGTGCCAGCAGTCCTAGCGGGGGAGCCCGGTGGGACGAGCAGTACTTC	TRBD2	TRBV28	TRBJ2-7	-
CASSLAGLYTDTQYF	TGCGCCAGCAGCCTGGCGGGTCTATACACAGATACGCAGTATTTT	-	TRBV5-1	TRBJ2-3	-
CASRKSGGSTDTQYF	TGTGCCAGCAGGAAGAGCGGGGGGAGCACAGATACGCAGTATTTT	TRBD2	TRBV7-9	TRBJ2-3	-
CASSPGTGVWYEQYF	TGTGCCAGCAGTCCGGGGACAGGGGTTTGGTACGAGCAGTACTTC	TRBD1	TRBV28	TRBJ2-7	-
CASSPPARAETQYF	TGTGCCAGCTCACCACCGGCCAGGGCTGAGACCCAGTACTTC	-	TRBV18	TRBJ2-5	-
CASSNSYEQYF	TGTGCCAGCAGTAACTCCTACGAGCAGTACTTC	-	TRBV7-2	TRBJ2-7	-
CASSSSGPSSYNEQFF	TGTGCCAGCAGCTCTAGCGGGCCTAGCTCCTACAATGAGCAGTTCTTC	TRBD2	TRBV7-6	TRBJ2-1	-
CASSRGSSGANVLTF	TGTGCCAGCAGCCGGGGTTCCTCTGGGGCCAACGTCCTGACTTTC	-	TRBV6-6	TRBJ2-6	-
CARKTGGQETQYF	TGTGCCAGAAAGACAGGGGGCCAAGAGACCCAGTACTTC	TRBD1	TRBV2	TRBJ2-5	-
CASSPGRGNQPQHF	TGTGCCAGCAGTCCCGGGAGAGGGAATCAGCCCCAGCATTTT	-	TRBV28	TRBJ1-5	-
CASSLVGEITEAFF	TGCGCCAGCAGCTTGGTGGGAGAGATCACTGAAGCTTTCTTT	-	TRBV5-1	TRBJ1-1	-
CASSLQGENIQYF	TGTGCCAGCAGCTTACAGGGGGAAAACATTCAGTACTTC	TRBD1	TRBV11-3	TRBJ2-4	once
CAWSVRLADYTDTQYF	TGTGCCTGGAGTGTACGCCTAGCGGATTACACAGATACGCAGTATTTT	TRBD2	TRBV30	TRBJ2-3	once
CASSVILGTGGRNTEAFF	TGTGCCAGCAGTGTCATCTTGGGGACAGGGGGCAGGAACACTGAAGCTTTCTTT	TRBD1	TRBV6-1	TRBJ1-1	-
CTSSQPPTGNNEQFF	TGCACCAGCAGCCAACCCCCGACTGGTAACAATGAGCAGTTCTTC	-	TRBV1	TRBJ2-1	once
CASRTHGAGNTIYF	TGTGCCAGCAGAACCCACGGAGCTGGAAACACCATATATTTT	-	TRBV7-6	TRBJ1-3	-
CASSVSGRAEYTPPGQFF	TGTGCCAGCAGCGTTTCTGGTCGCGCGGAGTATACACCTCCGGGGCAGTTCTTC	-	TRBV9	TRBJ2-1	-
CASSSVRDSNQPQHF	TGTGCCAGCAGTAGCGTCAGGGATAGCAATCAGCCCCAGCATTTT	-	TRBV6-6	TRBJ1-5	-
CASSWDSETYEQYF	TGTGCCAGTAGTTGGGACAGCGAGACCTACGAGCAGTACTTC	TRBD1	TRBV19	TRBJ2-7	-
CASSGTQGARETQYF	TGTGCCAGCAGTGGAACTCAGGGGGCGAGGGAGACCCAGTACTTC	TRBD1	TRBV6-6	TRBJ2-5	-
CASSPDTGVPMQYF	TGCGCCAGCAGCCCTGACACAGGGGTACCGATGCAGTACTTC	TRBD1	TRBV5-1	TRBJ2-7	once
CASSLDSTGELFF	TGTGCCAGCAGCTTAGACTCCACCGGGGAGCTGTTTTTT	-	TRBV7-2	TRBJ2-2	-
CASSLEQGAYDTQYF	TGTGCCAGCAGCTTAGAGCAGGGGGCATATGATACGCAGTATTTT	TRBD1	TRBV7-2	TRBJ2-3	-
CASTDRSDRGTTEAFF	TGTGCCAGTACCGATCGATCGGACAGGGGGACCACTGAAGCTTTCTTT	TRBD1	TRBV19	TRBJ1-1	-
CASSEEGSGPGGTQYF	TGTGCCAGCAGTGAAGAGGGTAGCGGCCCAGGAGGTACGCAGTATTTT	-	TRBV6-1	TRBJ2-3	-
CASSIGTGMFQPQHF	TGTGCCAGCAGTATCGGGACAGGGATGTTTCAGCCCCAGCATTTT	TRBD1	TRBV2	TRBJ1-5	-
CASSVRGGAGSDTQYF	TGTGCCAGCAGCGTCCGAGGGGGGGCCGGGTCAGATACGCAGTATTTT	-	TRBV9	TRBJ2-3	-
CASSESLSGSYTQYF	TGTGCCAGCAGTGAATCCCTTTCGGGAAGTTATACGCAGTATTTT	-	TRBV6-1	TRBJ2-3	-
CASRNGGSGNTIYF	TGTGCCAGCCGAAACGGGGGTTCTGGAAACACCATATATTTT	-	TRBV6-5	TRBJ1-3	-
CASSEARDSYNSPLHF	TGTGCCAGCAGTGAAGCGAGGGACAGTTATAATTCACCCCTCCACTTT	TRBD1	TRBV6-1	TRBJ1-6	few
CASTASGSSYNEQFF	TGTGCCAGCACGGCTAGCGGGAGCTCCTACAATGAGCAGTTCTTC	TRBD2	TRBV2	TRBJ2-1	-
CASSPRGSYNSPLHF	TGTGCCAGCAGTCCCCGGGGCTCCTATAATTCACCCCTCCACTTT	-	TRBV6-6	TRBJ1-6	-
CASSIDWDQTLAGGIVYNEQFF	TGTGCCAGTAGTATAGATTGGGATCAGACCTTAGCGGGGGGGATAGTATACAATGAGCAGTTCTTC	TRBD2	TRBV19	TRBJ2-1	-
CASSFVAGFLHNEQFF	TGTGCCAGCAGTTTCGTAGCGGGGTTTCTGCACAATGAGCAGTTCTTC	TRBD2	TRBV28	TRBJ2-1	-
CATTQYRGHEGYTF	TGCGCCACCACCCAGTACAGGGGGCATGAGGGCTACACCTTC	TRBD1	TRBV4-1	TRBJ1-2	-
CASSPPTRVGYTF	TGTGCCAGCAGCCCCCCAACTAGGGTTGGCTACACCTTC	-	TRBV11-2	TRBJ1-2	once
CASSLNAGNYGYTF	TGTGCCAGCAGCTTGAATGCAGGGAACTATGGCTACACCTTC	-	TRBV5-4	TRBJ1-2	-
CASSYQEGYTF	TGTGCCAGCAGTTACCAGGAGGGTTACACCTTC	-	TRBV6-6	TRBJ1-2	-
CASKPIAGPQETQYF	TGTGCCAGCAAGCCCATAGCGGGACCACAAGAGACCCAGTACTTC	TRBD2	TRBV2	TRBJ2-5	-
CASSFTLAGASTYNEQFF	TGTGCCAGCAGCTTCACACTAGCGGGAGCTTCCACCTACAATGAGCAGTTCTTC	TRBD2	TRBV7-8	TRBJ2-1	-
CASSYRGPSYEQYF	TGTGCCAGCAGTTACAGGGGTCCTTCCTACGAGCAGTACTTC	-	TRBV6-5	TRBJ2-7	once
CASQGRGANTEAFF	TGTGCCAGCCAGGGGAGGGGGGCGAACACTGAAGCTTTCTTT	-	TRBV6-1	TRBJ1-1	-
CASSLESPNTEAFF	TGCGCCAGCAGCTTGGAATCTCCGAACACTGAAGCTTTCTTT	-	TRBV5-1	TRBJ1-1	-
CASRRGTGSYEQYF	TGTGCCAGTAGAAGGGGGACAGGCTCCTACGAGCAGTACTTC	TRBD1	TRBV19	TRBJ2-7	-
CASSPWGGISKNEQFF	TGTGCCAGCAGCCCCTGGGGCGGGATATCAAAAAATGAGCAGTTCTTC	-	TRBV14	TRBJ2-1	-
CASSETMEEGSLTEAFF	TGTGCCAGCAGTGAAACAATGGAGGAGGGGTCTCTAACTGAAGCTTTCTTT	-	TRBV2	TRBJ1-1	-
CASSLAWQGLAGFPWAQYF	TGTGCCAGCAGTTTAGCCTGGCAGGGACTAGCGGGATTCCCCTGGGCGCAGTACTTC	TRBD2	TRBV28	TRBJ2-7	-
CASSPYLKQGTEAFF	TGTGCCAGCAGCCCTTACCTCAAACAGGGGACTGAAGCTTTCTTT	TRBD1	TRBV5-4	TRBJ1-1	-
CASTPLGTGARETQYF	TGTGCCAGCACCCCTCTGGGGACAGGGGCGCGGGAGACCCAGTACTTC	TRBD1	TRBV28	TRBJ2-5	-
CASTPPGVSGYTF	TGTGCCAGCACTCCACCGGGAGTCTCTGGCTACACCTTC	-	TRBV6-5	TRBJ1-2	-
CASRGTSDNYNEQFF	TGTGCCAGCCGCGGGACTAGCGATAACTACAATGAGCAGTTCTTC	TRBD2	TRBV18	TRBJ2-1	-
CASSPGGSTQYF	TGTGCCAGCAGCCCTGGGGGGAGTACGCAGTATTTT	-	TRBV7-2	TRBJ2-3	once